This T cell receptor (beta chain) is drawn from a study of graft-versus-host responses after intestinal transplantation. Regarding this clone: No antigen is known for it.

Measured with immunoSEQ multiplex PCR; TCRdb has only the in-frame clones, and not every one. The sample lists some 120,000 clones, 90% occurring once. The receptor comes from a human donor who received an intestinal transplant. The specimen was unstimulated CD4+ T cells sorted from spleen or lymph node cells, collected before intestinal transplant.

This CDR3 reads CASTLSRGGNQPQHF. For the CDR3, the DNA is TGTGCCAGCACCCTCTCAAGGGGGGGTAATCAGCCCCAGCATTTT. V gene TRBV6-6 combines with J gene TRBJ1-5; tentative D call: TRBD1 (6 bases). Germline CDR1 and CDR2: MNHNY and SVGAGI (reference sequence). Trimming took 7 bases from V and 4 from J, leaving 17 bases between them. The CDR3 runs 15 residues.